One and the same sample provided the 24 T cell receptor beta chains below, sequenced in a study of CD8 T cells in Susac syndrome (dated by TCRdb to 2018 to 2020). The method was the immunoSEQ multiplex PCR assay. RNA was extracted with the RNeasy kit and about 0.45 to 1 ug was reverse transcribed using random hexamers. The public sequencing data were trimmed at Q25 with fastp and processed into clonotypes with MiXCR by TCRdb, which kept only in-frame beta chains. Merged by CDR3 protein, the rows form single entries marked with the most common genes and DNA. The sample has some 450,000 distinct CDR3 sequences on record, around 85% of them singletons. About 0.12% of the sample is taken by the ten largest. Specimen: CD8+ T cells from PBMCs. Source of these receptors: a human donor with multiple sclerosis.

This clonotype came up once. The CDR3 region is CASSSGGVSEAFF. CDR3 nucleotide sequence: TGTGCCAGTAGTAGTGGGGGCGTCTCTGAAGCTTTCTTT. The chain links TRBV19 to TRBJ1-1, with D tentatively TRBD1 (6 bases). The CDR3 length is 13 residues. V was pared by 4 bases and J by 6 bases, with 12 bases between. In germline, CDR1 is LNHDA, CDR2 SQIVND (reference sequence).

This chain joins TRBV20-1 and TRBJ2-5, with a tentative D call TRBD1 (5 bases). CDR1 and CDR2 from the germline V gene are DFQATT and SNEGSKA (reference sequence). CDR3 length equals 15 residues. With 2 bases removed from V and 4 bases from J, the gap between germline ends came to 17 bases. The CDR3 sequence is CSARRLSRVGETQYF. CDR3 sequence (DNA): TGCAGTGCTAGAAGGCTGTCCAGGGTAGGAGAGACCCAGTACTTC.

The chain is built from TRBV9 and TRBJ1-2; D perhaps matches TRBD1 (5 bases). With 0 bases removed from V and 5 bases from J, the gap between germline ends came to 17 bases. This CDR3 has 16 amino acids. From germline, CDR1 is SGDLS and CDR2 YYNGEE. CDR3 residues: CASSVDERGRVYGYTF. CDR3 coding DNA: TGTGCCAGCAGCGTAGACGAGCGGGGGAGAGTTTATGGCTACACCTTC.

This chain links TRBV29-1 with TRBJ2-2; D is unresolved. This CDR3 region has 13 residues. Germline values: CDR1 SQVTM, CDR2 ANQGSEA. CDR3 residues: CSGRTENTGELFF. In DNA form, the CDR3 reads TGCAGTGGTCGCACAGAGAACACCGGGGAGCTGTTTTTT.

The chain has TRBV6-1 and TRBJ1-6, with D possibly being TRBD1 (6 bases). Trimming shortened V by 7 bases and J by 5 bases, and 9 bases separated the two germline ends. The length of the CDR3 is 13 residues. Germline V CDR1 and CDR2: MNHNS, SASEGT. CDR3 in DNA: TGTGCCAGCAATCCAGGGGATAATTCACCCCTCCACTTT. Amino acid sequence: CASNPGDNSPLHF.

The chain combines TRBV13 with TRBJ1-2, with D hard to call. Germline V gene data show CDR1 as PRHDT and CDR2 as FYEKMQ (reference sequence). This CDR3 has 15 residues. The germline V and J ends were trimmed by 5 bases and 1 base, with 14 bases remaining between them. CDR3 residues: CASSGPMEGNYGYTF. CDR3 in DNA: TGTGCCAGCAGCGGCCCGATGGAGGGTAACTATGGCTACACCTTC.

The rearrangement links TRBV28 to TRBJ2-7; tentative D call: TRBD2 (6 bases). V was shortened by 5 bases and J by 7 bases, with 18 bases between the two germline ends. The CDR3 is 14 residues long. Germline assignment: CDR1 MDHEN and CDR2 SYDVKM. CDR3 nucleotides: TGTGCCAGCAGTCCGAGGGACCCGGAGGGGGAGCAGTACTTC. Translating gives CASSPRDPEGEQYF.

The genes are TRBV6-4 and TRBJ1-1, with D possibly TRBD1 on 5 matching bases. Germline assignment: CDR1 MRHNA and CDR2 SNTAGT. This CDR3 is 11 amino acids long. The ends were cut back, 10 bases at V and 5 bases at J, with 11 bases in the middle. This chain's CDR3 is CAIWGGTEAFF. CDR3 DNA: TGTGCCATTTGGGGGGGGACTGAAGCTTTCTTT.

The V call is TRBV6-1, the J call TRBJ2-7; a possible D gene is TRBD1 (6 bases). V lost 5 bases, J lost 2 bases, and 13 bases lay in between. Germline CDR1 is MNHNS and CDR2 is SASEGT. This CDR3 is built from 14 residues. CDR3 sequence: CASSFGRTAYEQYF. In DNA, the CDR3 is TGTGCCAGCAGTTTCGGTAGGACAGCCTACGAGCAGTACTTC.

The genes are TRBV15 and TRBJ2-7; unclear D gene. Germline V lookup: CDR1 LNHNV, CDR2 YYDKDF (reference sequence). The CDR3 is 14 amino acids. The V and J ends lost 1 base and 1 base respectively, with 8 bases between them. CDR3: CATSRVGVSYEQYF. The CDR3 DNA is TGTGCCACCAGCAGAGTTGGGGTATCCTACGAGCAGTACTTC.

This sequence joins TRBV12-3 or TRBV12-4 and TRBJ2-7; 14 nucleotides line up with TRBD2. The CDR3 has 19 residues. Trimming removed 0 bases from V and 1 base from J; junction bases left unmatched: 8. The CDR3 bases are TGTGCCAGCAGTTTAGCCACCGGGACTAGCGGGAGCCTGTCCTACGAGCAGTACTTC. This sequence encodes CASSLATGTSGSLSYEQYF.

The chain recombines TRBV29-1 with TRBJ1-4; a possible D gene is TRBD1 (5 bases). The CDR3 contains 12 residues. Germline assignment: CDR1 SQVTM and CDR2 ANQGSEA. V lost 0 bases and J 8 bases, leaving 7 bases between the germline ends. The CDR3 loop is CSVEERGEKLFF. The CDR3 DNA follows: TGCAGCGTTGAAGAGCGGGGGGAAAAACTGTTTTTT.

The chain recombines TRBV5-6 with TRBJ2-1; TRBD2 is a possible D gene (6 bases). This CDR3 has 16 residues. Trimming removed 0 bases at V and 5 bases at J, with 15 bases between. Germline CDR1 SGHDT, CDR2 YYEEEE. The CDR3 loop is CASSLADVAADNEQFF. The CDR3 bases are TGTGCCAGCAGCTTGGCCGACGTAGCGGCTGACAATGAGCAGTTCTTC.

The J gene is TRBJ2-7, the V gene TRBV19, with D tentatively TRBD1 or TRBD2 (5 bases each). The V gene lost 3 bases and the J gene lost 2 bases, with 11 bases spanning the gap. The CDR3 runs to 14 residues. Looked up from germline, CDR1 is LNHDA and CDR2 is SQIVND (reference sequence). The CDR3 DNA follows: TGTGCCAGTAGTATTGGGACCGCCGCCTACGAGCAGTACTTC. It is translated as CASSIGTAAYEQYF.

V and J are TRBV5-1 and TRBJ1-2; TRBD1 aligns across 7 bases. V gave up 6 bases and J gave up 8 bases; unmatched junction bases: 13. Germline values: CDR1 SGHRS, CDR2 YFSETQ. This CDR3 region has 14 residues. The CDR3: CASTRGTDWEGYTF. The CDR3 nucleotides are TGCGCCAGCACACGTGGGACAGATTGGGAAGGCTACACCTTC.

The rearrangement uses TRBV14 and TRBJ1-2; D may be TRBD1 (6 bases). The length of the CDR3 is 15 residues. The germline V gene has CDR1 SGHDN and CDR2 FVKESK. The germline V and J ends were trimmed by 1 base and 5 bases, with 14 bases remaining between them. The CDR3 nucleotides are TGTGCCAGCAGCCAAGCTCCCGGGGGCTCATATGGCTACACCTTC. Translating it yields CASSQAPGGSYGYTF. The full variable domain, with the rest looked up from reference TRBV14 and TRBJ1-2, is EAGVTQFPSHSVIEKGQTVTLRCDPISGHDNLYWYRRVMGKEIKFLLHFVKESKQDESGMPNNRFLAERTGGTYSTLKVQPAELEDSGVYFCASSQAPGGSYGYTFGSGTRLTVV.

The chain carries TRBV6-5 and TRBJ1-1; possibly TRBD1 for D (6 bases). Trimming removed 0 bases at V and 7 bases at J, with 15 bases between. From germline, CDR1 is MNHEY and CDR2 SVGAGI. This CDR3 is built from 15 residues. CDR3 sequence reads: CASSYSIQGGIEAFF. CDR3 coding DNA: TGTGCCAGCAGTTACTCGATACAGGGTGGGATTGAAGCTTTCTTT.

CDR3 loop: CASSQMEGLAEQYF. The CDR3 bases are TGTGCCAGCAGCCAAATGGAGGGATTGGCGGAGCAGTACTTC. The chain links TRBV7-2 to TRBJ2-7; the D gene is possibly TRBD2 (6 bases). Between the trimmed V and J ends, which lost 5 bases and 7 bases, there was a span of 18 bases. Germline values: CDR1 SGHTA, CDR2 FQGNSA. The CDR3 loop spans 14 amino acids. Full variable domain (missing parts from reference TRBV7-2 and TRBJ2-7): GAGVSQSPSNKVTEKGKDVELRCDPISGHTALYWYRQSLGQGLEFLIYFQGNSAPDKSGLPSDRFSAERTGGSVSTLTIQRTQQEDSAVYLCASSQMEGLAEQYFGPGTRLTVT.

The DNA for the CDR3 is TGTGCCATCAGTGAGTCGGAAGCGGGGGGGAAAGATACGCAGTATTTT. This sequence encodes CAISESEAGGKDTQYF. This chain connects TRBV10-3 to TRBJ2-3; the match to TRBD2 covers 10 bases. Germline loops: CDR1 ENHRY, CDR2 SYGVKD. This CDR3 has 16 amino acids. Trimming took 0 bases from V and 5 from J; bases not matched to a gene: 5.

The chain joins TRBV25-1 to TRBJ2-7; D is ambiguous. Germline loops: CDR1 MGHDK, CDR2 SYGVNS. The CDR3 has 14 residues. V was shortened by 5 bases and J by 2 bases, with 13 bases between the two germline ends. DNA of the CDR3: TGTGCCAGCAGTTCGGGTGCCAAGGCCTACGAGCAGTACTTC. Amino acid sequence: CASSSGAKAYEQYF.

The chain links TRBV3-1 to TRBJ2-7, with D tentatively TRBD2 (6 bases). The germline gives CDR1 LGHDT, CDR2 YNNKEL (reference sequence). V lost 3 bases and J 0 bases, leaving 12 bases between the germline ends. The CDR3 sequence is 15 residues long. The chain's CDR3 is CASSQEGLRSYEQYF. DNA of the CDR3: TGTGCCAGCAGCCAGGAGGGTCTTCGCTCCTACGAGCAGTACTTC.

The J gene is TRBJ2-1, the V gene TRBV11-1, with TRBD1 identical over 9 bases. This CDR3 comprises 15 residues. Germline trimming cut 4 bases from V and 8 bases from J; bases unmatched to any gene: 9. From germline, CDR1 is SGHAT and CDR2 FQDESV (reference sequence). The CDR3 here is CASSSGQGYGDEQFF. The CDR3 DNA reads as TGTGCCAGCAGCTCCGGACAGGGGTATGGGGATGAGCAGTTCTTC.

The chain employs TRBV5-6 and TRBJ1-1; D uncertain. CDR3 length: 14 amino acids. Trimming removed 1 base at V and 3 bases at J, with 10 bases between. Germline V gene sequence: CDR1 SGHDT, CDR2 YYEEEE. The CDR3 reads CASSLSGFDTEAFF. In DNA, the CDR3 is TGTGCCAGCAGCTTGAGCGGATTCGACACTGAAGCTTTCTTT.

V and J are TRBV6-2 or TRBV6-3 and TRBJ2-7, with 7 bases fitting TRBD2. There are 16 residues in the CDR3. Per the germline V gene, CDR1 is MNHEY and CDR2 is SVGEGT. The V and J ends lost 0 bases and 3 bases, in that order; junction bases with no gene match: 8. CDR3 nucleotide sequence: TGTGCCAGCAGTTACTCGTGGCAGCGGGGTCTCTACGAGCAGTACTTC. Translating it yields CASSYSWQRGLYEQYF.